The T cell receptor beta chain under discussion was sequenced for a study of regulatory T cells in long-lasting Graves disease. Study results and caveats: TRBV28, TRBJ1-2 and TRBJ2-5 were segments that persistent disease favored.

Trimming removed 4 bases from V and 4 bases from J; junction bases left unmatched: 5. Looked up from germline, CDR1 is SGHAT and CDR2 is FQNNGV. This CDR3 region has 15 residues. The table lists this clonotype with many counts. No antigen is known for it. TCR beta libraries were built with iRepertoire HTBI primers and Arm-PCR of CDR3 regions. Each CDR3 protein gets one entry after TCRdb re-called the multiplex PCR reads with MiXCR. The repertoire holds 350,000 to 450,000 distinct CDR3 sequences, with around 17% as singletons. Time point: newly diagnosed GD, antithyroid drugs for less than 3 months. The TCR library used RNA extracted from PBMCs. These data also featured in a second study, about T cells in Graves' hyperthyroidism and ophthalmopathy. Per that study: Any patient presenting with uncontrolled infection, other autoimmune disease, pregnancy or lactation was left out.

The sequence derives from a man aged 35 to 55 with Graves disease. Sequencing was performed on peripheral blood mononuclear cells (PBMCs), taken at new diagnosis, from a patient treated with antithyroid drugs. The chain combines TRBV11-2 with TRBJ2-7, with 12 bases that match TRBD1. CDR3 in amino acids: CASSYPGQGAYEQYF. CDR3 in DNA: TGTGCCAGCAGCTACCCGGGACAGGGGGCTTACGAGCAGTACTTC.